Listed here are 7 T cell receptor beta chains from one sample, sequenced in a study of regulatory T cells in long-lasting Graves disease. As for time point: newly diagnosed GD, antithyroid drugs for less than 3 months. PBMCs provided the RNA from which the TCR library was made. Construction of TCR beta libraries relied on iRepertoire HTBI primers and on Arm-PCR targeting CDR3 regions. MiXCR was run by TCRdb on the multiplex PCR reads, yielding one entry per CDR3 protein. The table shows roughly 500,000 distinct CDR3 sequences, with roughly 14% occurring only once. This same sample was also part of a study on T cells in Graves' hyperthyroidism and ophthalmopathy.

The source was peripheral blood mononuclear cells (PBMCs), collected at new diagnosis, from a patient treated with antithyroid drugs. These receptor sequences come from a man aged 25-45 years with Graves disease.

This clonotype was picked up many times. The chain joins TRBV9 to TRBJ2-3; tentatively, D is TRBD2 (7 bases). Germline V gene lookup returns CDR1 SGDLS and CDR2 YYNGEE. This CDR3 has 13 residues. The V end lost 7 bases, the J end lost 2 bases, and 11 bases lay between the germline ends. The CDR3 loop is CASGGAATDTQYF. The CDR3 nucleotides are TGTGCCAGCGGGGGGGCAGCCACAGATACGCAGTATTTT.

There are many counts of this clonotype. The genes are TRBV20-1 and TRBJ2-5, with D tentatively TRBD1 (6 bases). Between the trimmed V and J ends, which lost 6 bases and 5 bases, there was a span of 10 bases. Germline CDR1 is DFQATT and CDR2 is SNEGSKA (reference sequence). CDR3 length: 11 residues. The CDR3 here is CSAERGETQYF. The CDR3 region has the DNA TGCAGTGCCGAAAGGGGGGAGACCCAGTACTTC.

This clonotype was picked up a small number of times. The gene calls are TRBV5-1 and TRBJ1-1; 7 bases match TRBD1. This CDR3 is built from 15 residues. Trimming at V came to 1 base and at J to 2 bases, leaving 5 bases not matched to a gene. CDR1 and CDR2 from the germline V gene are SGHRS and YFSETQ. The CDR3 nucleotides read TGCGCCAGCAGCTTGTATACAGGGGACAACACTGAAGCTTTCTTT. Translated, it gives CASSLYTGDNTEAFF.

This clonotype was seen at least ten times. The chain employs TRBV29-1 and TRBJ2-1; TRBD2 aligns across 12 bases. This CDR3 comprises 14 residues. The ends lost 4 bases at V and 9 bases at J; junction bases unmatched: 7. Germline V gene data show CDR1 as SQVTM and CDR2 as ANQGSEA. DNA for the CDR3: TGCAGCGTTGCCACTAGCGGGAGGAATAGTGAGCAGTTCTTC. Its protein is CSVATSGRNSEQFF.

This clonotype was counted only a few times. V usage is TRBV20-1 and J usage is TRBJ2-2, with 7 bases matching TRBD1. The J segment lost 6 bases and the V segment lost 0 bases, leaving 7 bases of the junction unmatched. Germline V gene lookup returns CDR1 DFQATT and CDR2 SNEGSKA (reference sequence). The CDR3 length is 15 residues. The CDR3 DNA reads as TGCAGTGCTAGAGATTCCCCCACAGGGGCCGGGGAGCTGTTTTTT. Translating gives CSARDSPTGAGELFF.

This clonotype occurred a few times. A much larger clone lies one base from this, so it may be a read error. V usage is TRBV12-3 or TRBV12-4 and J usage is TRBJ2-1, with 7 bases that match TRBD1. This CDR3 spans 14 amino acids. This chain's CDR3 is CASSYRGPYNEQSF. CDR3 bases: TGTGCCAGCAGCTACAGGGGTCCCTACAATGAGCAGTCCTTC.

This clonotype has a count of ten or more. This chain connects TRBV5-1 to TRBJ1-1; D may be TRBD1 (5 bases). CDR1 and CDR2 from the germline V gene are SGHRS and YFSETQ. V dropped 4 bases and J dropped 6 bases, with 16 bases sitting between them. This CDR3 is 14 amino acids long. This chain's CDR3 is CASSPSGSWAEAFF. Here the CDR3 DNA reads TGCGCCAGCAGCCCTTCAGGGTCGTGGGCTGAAGCTTTCTTT.